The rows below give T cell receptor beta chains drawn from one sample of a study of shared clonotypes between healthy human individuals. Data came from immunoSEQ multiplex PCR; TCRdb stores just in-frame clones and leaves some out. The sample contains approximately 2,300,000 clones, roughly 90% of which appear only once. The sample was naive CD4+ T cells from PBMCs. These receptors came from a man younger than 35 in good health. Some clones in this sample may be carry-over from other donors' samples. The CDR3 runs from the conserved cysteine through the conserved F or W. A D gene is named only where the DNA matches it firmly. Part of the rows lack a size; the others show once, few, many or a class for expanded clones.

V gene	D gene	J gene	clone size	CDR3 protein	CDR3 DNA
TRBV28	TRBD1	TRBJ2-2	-	CASSTGGASSRELFF	TGTGCCAGCAGTACAGGGGGCGCTTCTTCCCGGGAGCTGTTTTTT
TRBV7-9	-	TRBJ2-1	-	CASSLGDYNEQFF	TGTGCCAGCAGCTTAGGAGACTACAATGAGCAGTTCTTC
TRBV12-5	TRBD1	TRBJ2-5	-	CASGEGQGLSETQYF	TGTGCTAGTGGCGAGGGACAGGGTTTGTCAGAGACCCAGTACTTC
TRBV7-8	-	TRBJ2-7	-	CASSASGTRIEQYF	TGTGCCAGCAGCGCGTCCGGGACTCGAATAGAGCAGTACTTC
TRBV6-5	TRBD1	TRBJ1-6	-	CASSRTGGNSPLHF	TGTGCCAGCAGCAGGACAGGGGGCAATTCACCCCTCCACTTT
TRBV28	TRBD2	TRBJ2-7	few	CASSPRLADISYEQYF	TGTGCCAGCAGTCCGCGACTAGCGGACATCTCCTACGAGCAGTACTTC
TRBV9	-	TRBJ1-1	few	CASSETPLAEAFF	TGTGCCAGCAGCGAAACTCCGTTGGCTGAAGCTTTCTTT
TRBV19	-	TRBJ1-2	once	CASSGSYYGYTF	TGTGCCAGTAGCGGCAGTTACTATGGCTACACCTTC
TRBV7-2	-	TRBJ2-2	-	CASSLLTYSWAGELFF	TGTGCCAGCAGCTTATTGACCTATTCATGGGCCGGGGAGCTGTTTTTT
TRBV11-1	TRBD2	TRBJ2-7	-	CASSTGLAGTIYEQYF	TGTGCCAGCAGCACCGGACTAGCGGGAACTATCTACGAGCAGTACTTC
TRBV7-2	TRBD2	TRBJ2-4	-	CASSRGGSKNIQYF	TGTGCCAGCAGCCGCGGGGGGTCCAAAAACATTCAGTACTTC
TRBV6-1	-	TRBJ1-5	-	CASSEWPDSISNQPQHF	TGTGCCAGCAGTGAATGGCCGGACAGCATTAGCAATCAGCCCCAGCATTTT
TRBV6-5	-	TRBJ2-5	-	CASSPRVGETQYF	TGTGCCAGCAGTCCCAGGGTTGGTGAGACCCAGTACTTC
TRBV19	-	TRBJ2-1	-	CASSNRGHGEQFF	TGTGCCAGTAGTAACCGAGGCCACGGTGAGCAGTTCTTC
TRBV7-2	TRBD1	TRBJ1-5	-	CASSLSGTDNQPQHF	TGTGCCAGCAGCTTAAGCGGGACAGACAATCAGCCCCAGCATTTT
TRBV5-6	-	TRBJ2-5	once	CASSRQGGETQYF	TGTGCCAGCAGCCGACAGGGAGGGGAGACCCAGTACTTC
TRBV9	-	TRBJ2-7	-	CASSVDLSRGMYEQYF	TGTGCCAGCAGCGTAGACCTCTCACGGGGAATGTACGAGCAGTACTTC
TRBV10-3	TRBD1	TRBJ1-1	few	CAISAPDRGGVNTEAFF	TGTGCCATCAGTGCTCCGGACAGGGGTGGGGTAAACACTGAAGCTTTCTTT
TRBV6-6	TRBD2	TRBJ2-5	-	CASSSGTTETQYF	TGTGCCAGCAGTTCCGGGACTACGGAGACCCAGTACTTC
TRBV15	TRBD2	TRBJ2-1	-	CATSRGDSGRATEQFF	TGTGCCACCAGCAGAGGGGATAGCGGGAGGGCCACTGAGCAGTTCTTC
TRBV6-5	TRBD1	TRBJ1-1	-	CASSTQQTGGTEAFF	TGTGCCAGCAGTACCCAACAGACAGGGGGCACTGAAGCTTTCTTT
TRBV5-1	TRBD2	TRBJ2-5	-	CASSRTSGEYQETQYF	TGCGCCAGCAGTAGGACTAGCGGGGAATACCAAGAGACCCAGTACTTC
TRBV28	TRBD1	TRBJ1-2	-	CASMRRDSTNYGYTF	TGTGCCAGCATGCGAAGGGACAGCACCAACTATGGCTACACCTTC
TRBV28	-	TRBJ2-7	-	CASSTPTGEQYF	TGTGCCAGCAGTACACCCACCGGGGAGCAGTACTTC
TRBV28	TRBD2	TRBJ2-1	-	CASSSPAKREGGHNEQFF	TGTGCCAGCAGTTCCCCGGCGAAGCGGGAGGGGGGTCACAATGAGCAGTTCTTC
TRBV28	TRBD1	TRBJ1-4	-	CASSAPGQGGEKLFF	TGTGCCAGCAGTGCTCCGGGACAGGGAGGAGAAAAACTGTTTTTT
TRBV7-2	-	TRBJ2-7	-	CASSLARGSLEQYF	TGTGCCAGCAGCTTAGCAAGGGGTTCCCTCGAGCAGTACTTC
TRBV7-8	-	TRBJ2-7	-	CASSLALNGGDTYEQYF	TGTGCCAGCAGCTTAGCGCTAAACGGGGGCGATACCTACGAGCAGTACTTC
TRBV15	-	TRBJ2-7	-	CATSSLDPYEQYF	TGTGCCACCAGCAGTTTAGACCCCTACGAGCAGTACTTC
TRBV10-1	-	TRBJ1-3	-	CASSDPGSSGNTIYF	TGCGCCAGCAGTGATCCCGGGAGCTCTGGAAACACCATATATTTT
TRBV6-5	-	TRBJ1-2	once	CASSYQLLAPPYGYTF	TGTGCCAGCAGTTACCAATTATTGGCGCCCCCCTATGGCTACACCTTC
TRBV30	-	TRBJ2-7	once	CAWRQTGPEQYF	TGTGCCTGGAGGCAAACAGGGCCCGAGCAGTACTTC
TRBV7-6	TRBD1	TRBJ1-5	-	CASSRDRDQPQHF	TGTGCCAGCAGCCGGGACAGGGATCAGCCCCAGCATTTT
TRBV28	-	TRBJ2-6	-	CASSLPPGSGANVLTF	TGTGCCAGCAGTTTACCTCCCGGGTCTGGGGCCAACGTCCTGACTTTC
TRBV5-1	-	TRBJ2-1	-	CASNPNRDEQFF	TGCGCCAGCAACCCAAATCGAGATGAGCAGTTCTTC
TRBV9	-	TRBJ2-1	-	CASSARDGSYNEQFF	TGTGCCAGCAGCGCCCGGGACGGATCCTACAATGAGCAGTTCTTC
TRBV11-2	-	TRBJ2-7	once	CASSNIRGRGYEQYF	TGTGCCAGCAGCAACATCAGGGGCAGGGGCTACGAGCAGTACTTC
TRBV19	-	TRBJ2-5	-	CASSIVGIEETQYF	TGTGCCAGTAGTATAGTTGGAATTGAAGAGACCCAGTACTTC
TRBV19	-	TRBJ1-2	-	CASSIGLSGYTF	TGTGCCAGTAGTATTGGCTTGAGTGGCTACACCTTC
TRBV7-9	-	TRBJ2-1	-	CASSLTQGRSGSYNEQFF	TGTGCCAGCAGCTTAACCCAAGGACGGTCAGGCTCCTACAATGAGCAGTTCTTC
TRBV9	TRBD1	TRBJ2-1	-	CASSVVQGAREQFF	TGTGCCAGCAGCGTAGTACAGGGGGCAAGGGAGCAGTTCTTC
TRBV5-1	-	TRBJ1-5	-	CASSLETNQPQHF	TGCGCCAGCAGCTTGGAGACAAATCAGCCCCAGCATTTT
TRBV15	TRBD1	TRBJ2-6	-	CKNRGFGANVLTF	TGTAAAAACAGGGGCTTTGGGGCCAACGTCCTGACTTTC
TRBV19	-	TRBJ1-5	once	CASDVPGTQKDQPQHF	TGTGCCAGTGACGTCCCCGGGACACAAAAAGATCAGCCCCAGCATTTT
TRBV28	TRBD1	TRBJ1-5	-	CASSLWGQGFQPQHF	TGTGCCAGCAGTTTATGGGGACAGGGGTTTCAGCCCCAGCATTTT